The clone carrying this T cell receptor (beta chain) came up a few times. Its antigen remains unknown. This entry belongs to a study of T cells after yellow fever vaccination. Across the whole study: Where fractions had low cell numbers, libraries were prepared from them with the SMART-Seq v4 Ultra Low Input RNA kit.

Germline loops: CDR1 MNHEY, CDR2 SVGAGI. J was trimmed by 5 bases and V by 6 bases; bases with no gene match: 9. The CDR3 length is 14 residues. TCRdb analysed the 5' RACE reads with MiXCR anew, one entry per CDR3 protein. The table has 200,000 to 300,000 distinct CDR3 sequences, 6% to 8% seen once. Points from the study as a whole: Reappearance after the booster was seen for most primary-vaccination clones, at approximately 97% CD4 and about 90% CD8. The appearance of a small share of clonotypes in both CD4 and CD8 compartments was observed. Though weaker, the secondary response peaked faster, on day 5 versus 15.

The source material was CD4+ T cells sorted from PBMCs, sampled on the day of the yellow fever booster vaccination. This receptor was obtained from a man under 40 who received the YFV17D yellow fever vaccine. The gene calls are TRBV6-5 and TRBJ1-1, with 7 bases lining up with TRBD1. CDR3 DNA sequence: TGTGCCAGCAGCTACAGGGGACGTTGGACTGAAGCTTTCTTT. It translates to CASSYRGRWTEAFF.